One sample yielded the 8 T cell receptor beta chains listed below, sequenced in a study of CD8+CD57+ T cells in acquired aplastic anemia. Investigators profiled TCR beta VDJ and CDR3 from genomic DNA template. TCRdb fed the reads into MiXCR, producing one record per CDR3 protein. The sample contains about 170,000 distinct CDR3 sequences, around half of which appear only once. CD8+CD57+ cell expansion, shown by flow cytometry, had occurred in the patients selected for sequencing. Material for sequencing was sorted CD4+, CD8+, or CD8+CD57+ T cells (not recorded which) from PBMCs. These receptors were taken from a human donor with aplastic anemia.

There are a few counts of this clonotype. The chain is built from TRBV2 and TRBJ1-2; D unclear. The V gene's germline CDR1 is SNHLY and CDR2 FYNNEI. This CDR3 region has 15 residues. V was pared by 5 bases and J by 2 bases, with 15 bases between. The CDR3 DNA follows: TGTGCCAGCAGTCCCCCCACGGGAGGGAACTATGGCTACACCTTC. Translated: CASSPPTGGNYGYTF.

The rearrangement joins TRBV24-1 to TRBJ2-3, with D possibly matching TRBD2 (6 bases). The CDR3 spans 14 residues. V gave up 9 bases and J gave up 0 bases, with 12 bases separating them. CDR1 is KGHDR, CDR2 SFDVKD, per germline. CDR3 loop: CATGPAGSTDTQYF. CDR3 sequence (DNA): TGTGCCACCGGGCCGGCGGGAAGCACAGATACGCAGTATTTT.

This clonotype was counted ten times or more. The rearrangement joins TRBV5-6 to TRBJ2-1; 7 bases map to TRBD1. There are 16 residues in the CDR3. Trimming removed 0 bases from V and 9 bases from J; junction bases left unmatched: 12. Germline V CDR1 and CDR2: SGHDT, YYEEEE. The CDR3 here is CASSLALGGKDGEQFF. The CDR3 nucleotides are TGTGCCAGCAGCTTGGCGTTAGGGGGCAAAGATGGTGAGCAGTTCTTC.

This clonotype has a count of ten or more. The gene calls are TRBV5-8 and TRBJ1-6, with no clear D. The CDR3 loop spans 14 amino acids. Germline values: CDR1 SGHTS, CDR2 YDEGEE. V lost 2 bases and J lost 5, with 8 bases in between. CDR3 sequence (DNA): TGTGCCAGCAGCTTTTTGGCTGATAATTCACCCCTCCACTTT. It yields the protein CASSFLADNSPLHF.

This clonotype was seen repeatedly, ten times or more. The gene calls are TRBV19 and TRBJ2-3, with a possible D match to TRBD1 (6 bases). Per germline, CDR1 LNHDA and CDR2 SQIVND (reference sequence). This CDR3 is 13 amino acids long. The V gene lost 6 bases and the J gene lost 6 bases, with 13 bases spanning the gap. This CDR3 reads CASRGQPADTQYF. In DNA, the CDR3 is TGTGCCAGTAGGGGACAACCCGCGGATACGCAGTATTTT.

At least ten counts were recorded for this clonotype. The chain links TRBV19 to TRBJ2-2; TRBD2 matches at 8 bases. The junction had 7 bases not matched to a gene; V was cut back by 3 bases and J by 4 bases. Germline V gene data show CDR1 as LNHDA and CDR2 as SQIVND (reference sequence). The CDR3 contains 16 residues. The CDR3, as DNA: TGTGCCAGTAGTATGCCGGGAGGGTCGGGCACCGGGGAGCTGTTTTTT. It yields the protein CASSMPGGSGTGELFF. Based on the CDR3 plus reference TRBV19 and TRBJ2-2, the full variable domain is DGGITQSPKYLFRKEGQNVTLSCEQNLNHDAMYWYRQDPGQGLRLIYYSQIVNDFQKGDIAEGYSVSREKKESFPLTVTSAQKNPTAFYLCASSMPGGSGTGELFFGEGSRLTVL.

The rearrangement joins TRBV9 to TRBJ2-3; 9 positions match TRBD2. With V trimmed by 4 bases and J by 2 bases, 11 bases remained unmatched. Germline V CDR1 and CDR2: SGDLS, YYNGEE. CDR3 length: 17 residues. As DNA, the CDR3 is TGTGCCAGCAGCTCCTCCCCCAGCGGGGGGTTCACAGATACGCAGTATTTT. Protein product: CASSSSPSGGFTDTQYF.

The gene calls are TRBV2 and TRBJ2-1; no firm D call. Germline V gives CDR1 SNHLY, CDR2 FYNNEI. This CDR3 is built from 13 residues. Between the trimmed V and J ends, which lost 2 bases and 4 bases, there was a span of 6 bases. The CDR3 here is CASSERFYNEQFF. The CDR3 nucleotides are TGTGCCAGCAGTGAAAGGTTTTACAATGAGCAGTTCTTC.